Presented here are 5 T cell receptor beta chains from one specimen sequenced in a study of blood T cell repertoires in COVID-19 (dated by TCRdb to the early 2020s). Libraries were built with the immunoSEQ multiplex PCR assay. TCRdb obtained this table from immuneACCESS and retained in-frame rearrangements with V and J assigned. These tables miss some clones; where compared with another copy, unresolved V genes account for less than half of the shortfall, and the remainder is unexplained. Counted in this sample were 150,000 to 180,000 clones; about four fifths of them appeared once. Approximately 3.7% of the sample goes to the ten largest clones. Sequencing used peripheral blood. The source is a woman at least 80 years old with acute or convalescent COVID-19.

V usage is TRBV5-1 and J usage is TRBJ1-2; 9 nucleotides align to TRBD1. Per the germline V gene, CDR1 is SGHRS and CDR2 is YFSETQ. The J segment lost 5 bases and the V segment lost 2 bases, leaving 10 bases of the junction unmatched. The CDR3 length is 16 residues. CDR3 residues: CASSFIDRGVEYGYTF. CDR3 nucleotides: TGCGCCAGCAGCTTTATAGACAGGGGGGTCGAGTATGGCTACACCTTC.

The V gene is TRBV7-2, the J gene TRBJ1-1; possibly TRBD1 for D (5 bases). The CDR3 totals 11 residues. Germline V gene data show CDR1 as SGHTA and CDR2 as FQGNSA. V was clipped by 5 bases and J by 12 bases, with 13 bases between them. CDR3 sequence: CASSNRQSSFF. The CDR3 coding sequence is TGTGCCAGCAGCAACAGACAGTCGTCTTTCTTT.

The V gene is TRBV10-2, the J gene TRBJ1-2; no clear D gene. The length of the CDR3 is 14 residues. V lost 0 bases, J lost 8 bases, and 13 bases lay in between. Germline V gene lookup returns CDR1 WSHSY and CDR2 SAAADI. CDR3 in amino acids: CASSESYDPSGYTF. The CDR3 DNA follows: TGCGCCAGCAGTGAGTCCTACGACCCTAGCGGCTACACCTTC.

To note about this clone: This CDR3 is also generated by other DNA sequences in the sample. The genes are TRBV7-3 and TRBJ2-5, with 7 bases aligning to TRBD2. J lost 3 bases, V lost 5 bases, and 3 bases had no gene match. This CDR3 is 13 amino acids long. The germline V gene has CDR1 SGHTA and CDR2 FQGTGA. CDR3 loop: CASSRSGEETQYF. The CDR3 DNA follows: TGTGCCAGCAGCCGAAGCGGGGAAGAGACCCAGTACTTC.

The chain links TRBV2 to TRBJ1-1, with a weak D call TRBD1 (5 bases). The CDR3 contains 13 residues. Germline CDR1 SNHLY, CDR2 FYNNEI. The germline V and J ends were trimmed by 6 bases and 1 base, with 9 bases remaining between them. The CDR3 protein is CASSYDRNTEAFF. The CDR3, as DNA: TGTGCCAGCAGCTATGACAGGAACACTGAAGCTTTCTTT.